The 5 T cell receptor beta chains in this list originate from one sample, sequenced in a study of shared clonotypes between healthy human individuals. The protocol was immunoSEQ multiplex PCR, while the TCRdb copy is restricted to in-frame clones and leaves out a portion. This table has some 2 million clones, 90% to 95% appearing once. Sequenced input: naive CD4+ T cells sorted from blood. Stated subset: CD45RA+ positively selected. These receptors originate from a man aged 18-30 years in good health.

The genes are TRBV9 and TRBJ2-2; weak D call: TRBD2 (5 bases). Per germline, CDR1 SGDLS and CDR2 YYNGEE. The CDR3 has 13 amino acids. The V gene lost 4 bases and the J gene lost 5 bases, with 9 bases spanning the gap. The CDR3 loop reads CASSRGNTGELFF. The CDR3 DNA reads TGTGCCAGCAGCCGGGGTAATACCGGGGAGCTGTTTTTT.

The chain joins TRBV30 to TRBJ2-2; no reliable D call. V lost 5 bases and J lost 5, with 6 bases in between. CDR1 and CDR2 from the germline V gene are GTSNPN and SVGIG (reference sequence). The CDR3 runs to 11 residues. Here the CDR3 reads CAWQRTGELFF. Written as DNA, the CDR3 is TGTGCCTGGCAGCGAACCGGGGAGCTGTTTTTT.

The genes are TRBV5-5 and TRBJ2-7; 7 nucleotides agree with TRBD1. Germline V gene lookup returns CDR1 SGHKS and CDR2 YYEKEE (reference sequence). The CDR3 has 15 residues. Trimming removed 2 bases from V and 1 base from J; junction bases left unmatched: 6. The CDR3 DNA reads TGTGCCAGCAGCTTTGTATGGGACAGATCCTACGAGCAGTACTTC. Amino acid sequence: CASSFVWDRSYEQYF.

The rearrangement joins TRBV2 to TRBJ1-2; TRBD1 might be the D (5 bases). There are 15 residues in the CDR3. The V gene's germline CDR1 is SNHLY and CDR2 FYNNEI. V lost 0 bases and J 4 bases, leaving 12 bases between the germline ends. In DNA form, the CDR3 reads TGTGCCAGCAGTGAAGCGCTTGGGGCCTCCTATGGCTACACCTTC. Translated, it gives CASSEALGASYGYTF. Using reference TRBV2 and TRBJ1-2 for the parts outside the CDR3, the full variable domain is EPEVTQTPSHQVTQMGQEVILRCVPISNHLYFYWYRQILGQKVEFLVSFYNNEISEKSEIFDDQFSVERPDGSNFTLKIRSTKLEDSAMYFCASSEALGASYGYTFGSGTRLTVV.

The chain has TRBV18 and TRBJ1-1; D may be TRBD1 (6 bases). Germline CDR1 reads KGHSH; CDR2 reads LQKENI. V shed 0 bases and J shed 12 bases, with 14 bases lying between them. The CDR3 has 13 residues. The CDR3, as DNA: TGTGCCAGCTCACCACCTCGGGGACATACTCCTTTCTTT. It encodes CASSPPRGHTPFF.